This entry lists 14 T cell receptor beta chains sequenced from one sample in a study of T cell responses to AZD1222 COVID-19 vaccine (dated by TCRdb to the early 2020s). The time point label on this specimen signifies: baseline before first vaccination. Libraries were prepared through the immunoSEQ multiplex PCR assay. Entries here come from immuneACCESS through TCRdb and include only in-frame sequences with V and J called. Some clones fail to appear in such tables; in the studies checked, an unresolved V gene covers under half of the shortfall, and the cause of the remainder is unknown. In all, the sample holds about 120,000 clones, and more than 75% of those were seen once. The ten top clones hold about 10% of the sample. The material was peripheral blood, obtained on day 0 of AZD1222 vaccination. The receptor set was obtained from an adult in good health.

This chain joins TRBV7-8 and TRBJ2-2, with a tentative D call TRBD2 (5 bases). The germline V and J ends were trimmed by 2 bases and 1 base, with 11 bases remaining between them. Germline CDR1 is SGHVS and CDR2 is FQNEAQ. The CDR3 totals 16 residues. The CDR3 is CASSLIGRWNTGELFF. CDR3 bases: TGTGCCAGCAGCTTAATAGGGAGATGGAACACCGGGGAGCTGTTTTTT.

This chain connects TRBV25-1 to TRBJ1-1, with D tentatively TRBD1 (5 bases). The CDR3 is 13 residues long. Germline-derived CDR1 and CDR2 are MGHDK and SYGVNS. V shed 5 bases and J shed 4 bases, with 11 bases lying between them. The CDR3 DNA sequence: TGTGCCAGCAGTACACCAGGGTCCACTGAAGCTTTCTTT. Amino acid sequence: CASSTPGSTEAFF.

This chain joins TRBV3-1 (or the pseudogene TRBV3-2) and TRBJ1-5; no clear D gene. Trimming cost V 0 bases and J 5 bases, with 14 bases left between them. The CDR3 covers 16 residues. Looked up from germline, CDR1 is LGHDT and CDR2 is YNNKEL (reference sequence). The chain's CDR3 is CASSQERAPRDQPQHF. The CDR3 bases are TGTGCCAGCAGCCAAGAACGGGCCCCGCGGGATCAGCCCCAGCATTTT.

V and J are TRBV5-4 and TRBJ2-6, with 8 bases fitting TRBD1. This CDR3 has 15 amino acids. V gave up 5 bases and J gave up 4 bases; unmatched junction bases: 5. From germline, CDR1 is SGHNT and CDR2 YYREEE (reference sequence). CDR3 sequence reads: CASRWTGPGANVLTF. CDR3 sequence (DNA): TGTGCCAGCAGGTGGACAGGGCCCGGGGCCAACGTCCTGACTTTC.

This clone showed up just once. The chain couples TRBV19 to TRBJ1-2; a weak D match, TRBD1 (6 bases). V was pared by 2 bases and J by 6 bases, with 19 bases between. The CDR3 consists of 16 residues. Germline lookup yields CDR1 LNHDA and CDR2 SQIVND (reference sequence). The CDR3 reads CASSINDRSRQNGYTF. In DNA, the CDR3 is TGTGCCAGTAGTATAAATGACAGGTCCAGGCAGAATGGCTACACCTTC.

The chain couples TRBV30 to TRBJ1-5; 7 bases line up with TRBD1. Germline loops: CDR1 GTSNPN, CDR2 SVGIG (reference sequence). This CDR3 is built from 15 residues. J lost 3 bases, V lost 2 bases, and 7 bases had no gene match. Here the CDR3 reads CAWSTGQAFNQPQHF. The DNA of the CDR3 is TGTGCCTGGAGTACCGGACAGGCTTTCAATCAGCCCCAGCATTTT. The full variable domain, in which reference TRBV30 and TRBJ1-5 provide the parts outside the CDR3, is SQTIHQWPATLVQPVGSPLSLECTVEGTSNPNLYWYRQAAGRGLQLLFYSVGIGQISSEVPQNLSASRPQDRQFILSSKKLLLSDSGFYLCAWSTGQAFNQPQHFGDGTRLSIL.

The rearrangement joins TRBV30 to TRBJ2-3, with D unresolved. The CDR3 covers 12 residues. Germline CDR1 is GTSNPN and CDR2 is SVGIG (reference sequence). V was cut by 1 base and J by 6 bases, with 8 bases left in between. Here the CDR3 reads CAWSEPGDTQYF. The CDR3 DNA follows: TGTGCCTGGAGTGAACCCGGGGATACGCAGTATTTT.

The chain is built from TRBV5-1 and TRBJ2-2; maybe TRBD1 (6 bases). The CDR3 sequence is 15 residues long. V gave up 0 bases and J gave up 2 bases, with 8 bases separating them. Germline V lookup: CDR1 SGHRS, CDR2 YFSETQ. CDR3 sequence reads: CASSLAQGNTGELFF. The CDR3 bases are TGCGCCAGCAGCTTGGCACAGGGCAACACCGGGGAGCTGTTTTTT.

This clone was counted a single time. V gene TRBV20-1 combines with J gene TRBJ2-3; D remains unclear. V lost 3 bases to trimming and J lost 6 bases, with 7 bases between them. CDR1 DFQATT and CDR2 SNEGSKA come from the germline V gene (reference sequence). The CDR3 is 11 residues long. The CDR3 protein is CSARSGDTQYF. The CDR3 bases are TGCAGTGCTAGGTCAGGTGATACGCAGTATTTT.

The chain recombines TRBV5-1 with TRBJ1-1, with D unclear. The germline gives CDR1 SGHRS, CDR2 YFSETQ. The CDR3 extends over 15 amino acids. V lost 0 bases and J 1 base, leaving 10 bases between the germline ends. Here the CDR3 DNA reads TGCGCCAGCAGCTTGGCCGGGAGGGCGAACACTGAAGCTTTCTTT. It specifies CASSLAGRANTEAFF.

The chain recombines TRBV19 with TRBJ2-3; D possibly uses TRBD1 or TRBD2 (5 bases each). Trimming removed 5 bases at V and 0 bases at J, with 15 bases between. The CDR3 spans 16 residues. The germline CDR1 and CDR2 sequences are LNHDA and SQIVND (reference sequence). The CDR3 sequence: CASSHGAGLSTDTQYF. In DNA, the CDR3 is TGTGCCAGTAGTCACGGGGCGGGCCTTAGCACAGATACGCAGTATTTT.

The chain carries TRBV5-1 and TRBJ2-1; the D is unclear. The CDR3 is made up of 13 amino acids. V gave up 1 base and J gave up 4 bases, with 6 bases separating them. The germline V gene encodes CDR1 SGHRS and CDR2 YFSETQ. CDR3 DNA: TGCGCCAGCAGCTTGCCCCAGTACAATGAGCAGTTCTTC. Amino acids: CASSLPQYNEQFF.

This clone was counted a single time. The chain links TRBV2 to TRBJ2-5; no firm D call. The CDR3 is 13 residues long. The V and J ends lost 4 bases and 3 bases respectively, with 9 bases between them. CDR1 is SNHLY, CDR2 FYNNEI, per germline. CDR3 nucleotides: TGTGCCAGCAGTGGAGGTCGAGAAGAGACCCAGTACTTC. This translates into CASSGGREETQYF.

The V call is TRBV5-5, the J call TRBJ1-2; D may be TRBD1 (6 bases). The ends were cut back, 3 bases at V and 3 bases at J, with 18 bases in the middle. Germline CDR1 reads SGHKS; CDR2 reads YYEKEE (reference sequence). The CDR3 is made up of 16 amino acids. DNA of the CDR3: TGTGCCAGCAGCTCCGGAAGTGGGGGGCGCGACTATGGCTACACCTTC. Its protein is CASSSGSGGRDYGYTF.